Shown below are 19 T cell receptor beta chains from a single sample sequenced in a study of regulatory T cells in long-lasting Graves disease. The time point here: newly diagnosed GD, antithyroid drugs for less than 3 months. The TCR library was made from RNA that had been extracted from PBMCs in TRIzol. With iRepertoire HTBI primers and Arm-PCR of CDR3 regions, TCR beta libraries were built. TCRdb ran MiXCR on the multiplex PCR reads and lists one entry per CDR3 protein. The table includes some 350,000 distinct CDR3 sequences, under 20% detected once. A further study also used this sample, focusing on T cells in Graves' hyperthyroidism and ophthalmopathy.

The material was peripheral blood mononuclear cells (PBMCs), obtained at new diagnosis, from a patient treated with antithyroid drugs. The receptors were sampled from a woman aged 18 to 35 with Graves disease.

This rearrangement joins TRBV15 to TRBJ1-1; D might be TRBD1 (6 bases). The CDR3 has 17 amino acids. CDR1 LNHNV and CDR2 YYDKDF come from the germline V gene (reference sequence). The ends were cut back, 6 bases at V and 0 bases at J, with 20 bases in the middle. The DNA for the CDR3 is TGTGCCACCAGGACCGGTCGAGTGAGGACAGTGAACACTGAAGCTTTCTTT. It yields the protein CATRTGRVRTVNTEAFF. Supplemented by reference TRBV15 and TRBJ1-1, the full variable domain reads DAMVIQNPRYQVTQFGKPVTLSCSQTLNHNVMYWYQQKSSQAPKLLFHYYDKDFNNEADTPDNFQSRRPNTSFCFLDIRSPGLGDTAMYLCATRTGRVRTVNTEAFFGQGTRLTVV.

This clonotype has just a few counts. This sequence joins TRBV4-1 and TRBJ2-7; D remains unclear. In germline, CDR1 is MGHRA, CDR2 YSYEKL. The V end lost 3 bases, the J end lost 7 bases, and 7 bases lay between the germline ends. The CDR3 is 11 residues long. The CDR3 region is CASSHLGEQYF. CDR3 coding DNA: TGCGCCAGCAGCCACTTAGGAGAGCAGTACTTC.

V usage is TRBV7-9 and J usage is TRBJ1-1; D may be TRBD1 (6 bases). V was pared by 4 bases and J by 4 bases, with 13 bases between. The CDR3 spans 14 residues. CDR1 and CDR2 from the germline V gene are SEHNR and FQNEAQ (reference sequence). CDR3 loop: CASSSGSGVTEAFF. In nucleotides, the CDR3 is TGTGCCAGCAGCTCAGGATCAGGGGTCACTGAAGCTTTCTTT.

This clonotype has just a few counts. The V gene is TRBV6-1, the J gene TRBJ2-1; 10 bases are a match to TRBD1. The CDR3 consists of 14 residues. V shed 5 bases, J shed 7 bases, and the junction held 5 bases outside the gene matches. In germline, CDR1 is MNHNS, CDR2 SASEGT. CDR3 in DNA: TGTGCCAGCAGTCCTAGGGACAGGGGTAATGAGCAGTTCTTC. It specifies CASSPRDRGNEQFF.

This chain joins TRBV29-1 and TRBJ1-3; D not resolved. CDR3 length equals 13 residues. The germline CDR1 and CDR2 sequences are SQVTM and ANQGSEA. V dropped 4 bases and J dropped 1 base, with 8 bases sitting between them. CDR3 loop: CSVAQNSGNTIYF. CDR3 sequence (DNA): TGCAGCGTTGCACAGAATTCTGGAAACACCATATATTTT.

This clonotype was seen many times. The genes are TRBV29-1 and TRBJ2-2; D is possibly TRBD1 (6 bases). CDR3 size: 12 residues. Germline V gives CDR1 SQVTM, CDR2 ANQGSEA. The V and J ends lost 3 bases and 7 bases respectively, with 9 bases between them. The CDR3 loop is CSVEGANGELFF. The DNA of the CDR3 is TGCAGCGTTGAGGGGGCGAACGGGGAGCTGTTTTTT.

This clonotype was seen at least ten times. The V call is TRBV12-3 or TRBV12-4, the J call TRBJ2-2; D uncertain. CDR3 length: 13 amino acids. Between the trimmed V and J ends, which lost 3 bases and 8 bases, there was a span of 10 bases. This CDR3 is CASSFGSLGELFF. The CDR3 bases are TGTGCCAGCAGTTTCGGTAGTCTGGGGGAGCTGTTTTTT.

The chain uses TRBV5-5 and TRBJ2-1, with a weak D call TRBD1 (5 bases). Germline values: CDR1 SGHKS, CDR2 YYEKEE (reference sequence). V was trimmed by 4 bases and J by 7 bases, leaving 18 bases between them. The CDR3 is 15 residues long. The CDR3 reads CASSPSPFSGNEQFF. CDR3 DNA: TGTGCCAGCAGCCCCTCACCTTTTTCAGGGAATGAGCAGTTCTTC.

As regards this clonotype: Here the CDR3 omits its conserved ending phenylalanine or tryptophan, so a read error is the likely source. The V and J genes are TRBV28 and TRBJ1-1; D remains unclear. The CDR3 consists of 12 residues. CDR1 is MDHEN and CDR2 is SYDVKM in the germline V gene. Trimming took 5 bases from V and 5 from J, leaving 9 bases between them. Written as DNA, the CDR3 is TGTGCCAGCAGTCTGGGGAGGACTGAAGCTTTCCTT. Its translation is CASSLGRTEAFL.

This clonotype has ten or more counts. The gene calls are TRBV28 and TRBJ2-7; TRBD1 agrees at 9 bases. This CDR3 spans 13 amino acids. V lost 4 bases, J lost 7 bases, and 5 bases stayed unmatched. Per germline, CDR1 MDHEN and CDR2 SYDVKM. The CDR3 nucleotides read TGTGCCAGCAGTTCGGGACAGGGCTGGGAGCAGTACTTC. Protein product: CASSSGQGWEQYF.

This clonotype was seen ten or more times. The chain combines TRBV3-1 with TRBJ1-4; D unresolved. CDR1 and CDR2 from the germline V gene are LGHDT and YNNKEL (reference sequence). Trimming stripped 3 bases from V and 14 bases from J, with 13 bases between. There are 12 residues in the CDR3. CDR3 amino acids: CASSHGDPQLFF. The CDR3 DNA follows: TGTGCCAGCAGCCACGGAGACCCTCAGCTGTTTTTT.

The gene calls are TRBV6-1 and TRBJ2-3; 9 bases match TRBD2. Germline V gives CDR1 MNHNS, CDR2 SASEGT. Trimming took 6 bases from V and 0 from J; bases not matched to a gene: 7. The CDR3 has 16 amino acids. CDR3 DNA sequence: TGTGCCAGCAGAGCTCCCCTAGCGGGGAGCACAGATACGCAGTATTTT. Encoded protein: CASRAPLAGSTDTQYF.

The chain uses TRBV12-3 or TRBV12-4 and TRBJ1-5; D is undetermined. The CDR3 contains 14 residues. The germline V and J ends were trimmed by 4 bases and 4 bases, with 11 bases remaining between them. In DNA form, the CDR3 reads TGTGCCAGCAGTTGGAGGGAGAGTAATCAGCCCCAGCATTTT. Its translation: CASSWRESNQPQHF.

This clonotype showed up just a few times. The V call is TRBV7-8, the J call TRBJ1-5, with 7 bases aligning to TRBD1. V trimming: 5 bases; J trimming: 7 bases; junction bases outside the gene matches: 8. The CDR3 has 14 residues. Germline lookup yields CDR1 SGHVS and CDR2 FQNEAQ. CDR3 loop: CASSLQGFMQPQHF. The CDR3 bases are TGTGCCAGCAGCCTACAGGGGTTTATGCAGCCCCAGCATTTT. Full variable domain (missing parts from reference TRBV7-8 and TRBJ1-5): GAGVSQSPRYKVAKRGQDVALRCDPISGHVSLFWYQQALGQGPEFLTYFQNEAQLDKSGLPSDRFFAERPEGSVSTLKIQRTQQEDSAVYLCASSLQGFMQPQHFGDGTRLSIL.

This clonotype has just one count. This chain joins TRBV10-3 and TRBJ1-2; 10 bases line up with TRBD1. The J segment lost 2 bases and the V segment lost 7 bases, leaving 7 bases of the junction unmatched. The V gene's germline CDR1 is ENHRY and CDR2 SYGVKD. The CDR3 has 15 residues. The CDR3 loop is CAINGGTGENYGYTF. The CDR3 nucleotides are TGTGCCATCAACGGCGGGACAGGGGAAAACTATGGCTACACCTTC.

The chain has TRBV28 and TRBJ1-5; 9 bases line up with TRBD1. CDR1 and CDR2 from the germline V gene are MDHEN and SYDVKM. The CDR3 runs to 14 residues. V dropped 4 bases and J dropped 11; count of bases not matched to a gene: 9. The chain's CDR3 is CASSSGQGVSTQHF. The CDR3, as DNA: TGTGCCAGCAGTTCGGGACAGGGAGTTTCGACCCAGCATTTT. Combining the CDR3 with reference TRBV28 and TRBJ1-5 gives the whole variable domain DVKVTQSSRYLVKRTGEKVFLECVQDMDHENMFWYRQDPGLGLRLIYFSYDVKMKEKGDIPEGYSVSREKKERFSLILESASTNQTSMYLCASSSGQGVSTQHFGDGTRLSIL.

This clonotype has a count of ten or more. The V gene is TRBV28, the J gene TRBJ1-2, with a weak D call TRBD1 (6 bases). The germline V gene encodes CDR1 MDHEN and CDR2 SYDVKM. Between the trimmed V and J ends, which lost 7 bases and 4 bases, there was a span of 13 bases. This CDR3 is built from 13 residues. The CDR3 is CASTGGRTYGYTF. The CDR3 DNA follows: TGTGCCAGCACTGGGGGCAGAACCTATGGCTACACCTTC.

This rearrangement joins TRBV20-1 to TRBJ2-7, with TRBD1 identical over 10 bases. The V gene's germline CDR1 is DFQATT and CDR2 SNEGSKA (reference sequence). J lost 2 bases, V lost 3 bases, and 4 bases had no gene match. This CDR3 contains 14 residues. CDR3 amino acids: CSASLDRGTYEQYF. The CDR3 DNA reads TGCAGTGCTAGTTTGGACAGGGGGACCTACGAGCAGTACTTC.

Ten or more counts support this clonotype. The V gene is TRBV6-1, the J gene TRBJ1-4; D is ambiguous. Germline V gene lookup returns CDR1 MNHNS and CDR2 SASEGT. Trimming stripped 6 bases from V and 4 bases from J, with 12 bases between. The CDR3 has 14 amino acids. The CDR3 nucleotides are TGTGCCAGCAGAACCCGACAAGATAATGAAAAACTGTTTTTT. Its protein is CASRTRQDNEKLFF.